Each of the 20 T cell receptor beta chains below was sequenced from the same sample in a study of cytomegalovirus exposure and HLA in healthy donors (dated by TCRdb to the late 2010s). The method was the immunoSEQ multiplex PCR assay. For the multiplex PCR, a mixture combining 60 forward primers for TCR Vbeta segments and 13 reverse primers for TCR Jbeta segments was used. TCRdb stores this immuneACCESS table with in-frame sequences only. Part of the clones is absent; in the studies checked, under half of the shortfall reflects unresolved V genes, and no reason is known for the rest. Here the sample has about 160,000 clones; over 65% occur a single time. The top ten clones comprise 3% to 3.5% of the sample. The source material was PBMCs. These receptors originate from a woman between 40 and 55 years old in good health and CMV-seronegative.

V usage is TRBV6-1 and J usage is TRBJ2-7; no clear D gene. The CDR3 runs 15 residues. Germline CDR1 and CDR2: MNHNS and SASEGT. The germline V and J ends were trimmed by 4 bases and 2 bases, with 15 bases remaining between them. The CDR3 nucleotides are TGTGCCAGCAGTGGTCATAAGACTGCCACCTACGAGCAGTACTTC. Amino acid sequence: CASSGHKTATYEQYF.

CDR3 residues: CASSRDIPIDQPQHF. CDR3 bases: TGTGCCAGCAGTCGGGACATCCCGATCGATCAGCCCCAGCATTTT. The V gene is TRBV6-5, the J gene TRBJ1-5; possible D gene TRBD1, 6 bases. V lost 5 bases and J 5 bases, leaving 16 bases between the germline ends. Germline CDR1 and CDR2: MNHEY and SVGAGI. The CDR3 loop spans 15 amino acids.

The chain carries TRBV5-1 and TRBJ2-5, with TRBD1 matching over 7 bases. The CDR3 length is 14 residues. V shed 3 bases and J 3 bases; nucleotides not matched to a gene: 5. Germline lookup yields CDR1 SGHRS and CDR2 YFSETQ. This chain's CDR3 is CASSSTTGEETQYF. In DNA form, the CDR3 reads TGCGCCAGCAGCTCGACTACAGGGGAAGAGACCCAGTACTTC.

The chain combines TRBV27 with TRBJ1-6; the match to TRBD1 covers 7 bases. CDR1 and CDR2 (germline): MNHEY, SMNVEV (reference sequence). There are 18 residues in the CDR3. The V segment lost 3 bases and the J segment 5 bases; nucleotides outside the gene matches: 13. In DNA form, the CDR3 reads TGTGCCAGCAGTTTCCCCCCGGCGGGGACAGCTAATAATTCACCCCTCCACTTT. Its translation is CASSFPPAGTANNSPLHF.

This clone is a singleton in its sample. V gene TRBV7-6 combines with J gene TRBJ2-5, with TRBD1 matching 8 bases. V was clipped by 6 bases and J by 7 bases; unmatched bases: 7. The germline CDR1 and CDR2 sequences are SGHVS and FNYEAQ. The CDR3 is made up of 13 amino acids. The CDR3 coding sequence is TGTGCCAGCAGGAAAGGACAGGGTGGGACCCAGTACTTC. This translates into CASRKGQGGTQYF.

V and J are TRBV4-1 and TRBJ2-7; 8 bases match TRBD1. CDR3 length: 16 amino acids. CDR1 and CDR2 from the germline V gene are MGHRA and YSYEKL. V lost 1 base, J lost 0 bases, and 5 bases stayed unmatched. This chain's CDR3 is CASSQVDRGLSYEQYF. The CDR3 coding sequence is TGCGCCAGCAGCCAAGTTGACAGGGGACTCTCCTACGAGCAGTACTTC.

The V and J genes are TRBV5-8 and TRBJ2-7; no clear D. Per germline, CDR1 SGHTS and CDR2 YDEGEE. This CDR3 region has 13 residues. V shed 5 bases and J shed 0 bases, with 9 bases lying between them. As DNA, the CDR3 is TGTGCCAGCAGATCCTTGAGCTCCTACGAGCAGTACTTC. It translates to CASRSLSSYEQYF.

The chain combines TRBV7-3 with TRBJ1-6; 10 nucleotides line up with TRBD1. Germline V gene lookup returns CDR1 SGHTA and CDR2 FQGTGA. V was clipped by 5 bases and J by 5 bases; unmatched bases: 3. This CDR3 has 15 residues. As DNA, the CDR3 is TGTGCCAGCAGCCGCGGGACAGGGGATAATTCACCCCTCCACTTT. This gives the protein CASSRGTGDNSPLHF.

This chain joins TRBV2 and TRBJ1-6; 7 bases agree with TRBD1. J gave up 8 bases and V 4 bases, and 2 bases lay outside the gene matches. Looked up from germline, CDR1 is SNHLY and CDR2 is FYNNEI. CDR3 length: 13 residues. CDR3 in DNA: TGTGCCAGCAGTGGACAGGGCTATTCACCCCTCCACTTT. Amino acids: CASSGQGYSPLHF.

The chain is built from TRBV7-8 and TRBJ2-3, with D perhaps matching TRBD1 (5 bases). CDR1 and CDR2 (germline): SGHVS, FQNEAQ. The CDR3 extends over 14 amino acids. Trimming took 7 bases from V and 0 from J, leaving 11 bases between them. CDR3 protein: CASNQGFSTDTQYF. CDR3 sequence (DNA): TGTGCCAGCAACCAGGGTTTCAGCACAGATACGCAGTATTTT.

The CDR3 reads CASSSQTAAYGYTF. The CDR3 coding sequence is TGTGCCAGCAGTTCACAGACAGCTGCCTATGGCTACACCTTC. The chain links TRBV6-6 to TRBJ1-2; D might be TRBD1 (5 bases). V was cut by 4 bases and J by 4 bases, with 13 bases left in between. Germline V CDR1 and CDR2: MNHNY, SVGAGI (reference sequence). This CDR3 contains 14 residues.

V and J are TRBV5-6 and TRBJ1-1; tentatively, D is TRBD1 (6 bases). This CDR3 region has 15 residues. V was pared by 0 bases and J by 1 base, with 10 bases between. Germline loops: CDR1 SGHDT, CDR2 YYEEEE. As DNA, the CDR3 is TGTGCCAGCAGCTTGGCAGGGGCGGGGAACACTGAAGCTTTCTTT. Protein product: CASSLAGAGNTEAFF.

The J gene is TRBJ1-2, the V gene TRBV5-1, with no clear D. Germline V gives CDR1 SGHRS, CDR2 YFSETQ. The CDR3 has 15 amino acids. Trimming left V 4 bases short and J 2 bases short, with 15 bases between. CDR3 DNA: TGCGCCAGCAGCGCGGGCTCCGCCGTAAACTATGGCTACACCTTC. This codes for CASSAGSAVNYGYTF.

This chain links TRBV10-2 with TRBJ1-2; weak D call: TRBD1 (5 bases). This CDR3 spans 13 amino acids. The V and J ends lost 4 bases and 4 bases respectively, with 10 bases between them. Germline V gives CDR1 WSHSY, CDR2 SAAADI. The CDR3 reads CASSGQGVYGYTF. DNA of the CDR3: TGCGCCAGCAGTGGCCAGGGTGTCTATGGCTACACCTTC.

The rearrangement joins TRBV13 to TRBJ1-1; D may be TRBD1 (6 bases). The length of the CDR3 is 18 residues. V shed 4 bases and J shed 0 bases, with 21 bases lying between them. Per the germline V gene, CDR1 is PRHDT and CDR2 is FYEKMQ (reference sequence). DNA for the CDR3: TGTGCCAGCAGCTCCCCCCGCAGGGGTAACTTCATGAACACTGAAGCTTTCTTT. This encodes CASSSPRRGNFMNTEAFF. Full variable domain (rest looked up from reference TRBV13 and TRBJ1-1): AAGVIQSPRHLIKEKRETATLKCYPIPRHDTVYWYQQGPGQDPQFLISFYEKMQSDKGSIPDRFSAQQFSDYHSELNMSSLELGDSALYFCASSSPRRGNFMNTEAFFGQGTRLTVV.

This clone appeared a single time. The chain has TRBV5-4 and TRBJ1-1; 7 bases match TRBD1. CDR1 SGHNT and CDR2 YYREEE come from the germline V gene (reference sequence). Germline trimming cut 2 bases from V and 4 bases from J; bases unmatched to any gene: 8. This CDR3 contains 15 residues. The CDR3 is CASSLTGDYSTEAFF. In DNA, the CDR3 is TGTGCCAGCAGCTTAACAGGGGATTATTCCACTGAAGCTTTCTTT.

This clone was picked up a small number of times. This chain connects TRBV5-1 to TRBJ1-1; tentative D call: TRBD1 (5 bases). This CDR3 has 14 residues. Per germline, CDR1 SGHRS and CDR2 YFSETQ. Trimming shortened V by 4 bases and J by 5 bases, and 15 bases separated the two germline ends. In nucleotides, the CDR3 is TGCGCCAGCAGCCAAGGGACTCGGGTTACTGAAGCTTTCTTT. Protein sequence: CASSQGTRVTEAFF.

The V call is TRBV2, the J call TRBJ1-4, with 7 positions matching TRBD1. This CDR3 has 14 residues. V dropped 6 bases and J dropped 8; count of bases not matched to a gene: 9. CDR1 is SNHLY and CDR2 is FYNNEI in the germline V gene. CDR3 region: CASRSQGTKEKLFF. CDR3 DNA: TGTGCCAGCAGATCACAGGGGACCAAGGAAAAACTGTTTTTT.

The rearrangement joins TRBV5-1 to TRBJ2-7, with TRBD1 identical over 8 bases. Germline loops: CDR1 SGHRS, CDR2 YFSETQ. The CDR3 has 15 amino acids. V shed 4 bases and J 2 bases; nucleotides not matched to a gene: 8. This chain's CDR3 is CASSLQTGVPYEQYF. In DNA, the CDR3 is TGCGCCAGCAGCCTACAGACAGGGGTGCCCTACGAGCAGTACTTC.

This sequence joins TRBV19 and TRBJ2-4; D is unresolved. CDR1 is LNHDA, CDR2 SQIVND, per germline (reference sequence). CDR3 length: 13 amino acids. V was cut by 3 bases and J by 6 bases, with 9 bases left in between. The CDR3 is CASSIPGLNIQYF. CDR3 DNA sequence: TGTGCCAGTAGTATCCCGGGTCTAAACATTCAGTACTTC.